Sequencing of this T cell receptor (beta chain) was carried out in a study of shared clonotypes between healthy human individuals. Study-wide results and limits: Between a few donors, naive CD4 clonotypes were shared at a level of about 5%. A reduction in generation probabilities was seen for non-shared clonotypes relative to those shared by all four donors.

Germline V CDR1 and CDR2: SGDLS, YYNGEE. CDR3 length: 12 amino acids. V gave up 7 bases and J gave up 5 bases, with 13 bases separating them. It was CD45RO-negative cells, positively selected for CCR7, that made up naive CD8 cells, with terminally differentiated effector memory CD45RA+ cells excluded. Deep was the level used in running the assay. Sequencing was performed with immunoSEQ multiplex PCR; in TCRdb, only in-frame clones are kept and a portion is missing. Here the sample spans 650,000 to 800,000 clones, 92% being singletons. Turning to this clone: The antigen remains undetermined.

The chain employs TRBV9 and TRBJ2-7; maybe TRBD1 (7 bases). This receptor was obtained from a man aged 25 to 45 in good health. The sample was naive CD8+ T cells sorted from blood. The CDR3 reads CASEGGGNEQYF. CDR3 bases: TGTGCCAGCGAAGGGGGCGGGAACGAGCAGTACTTC.